This entry lists 26 T cell receptor beta chains sequenced from one sample in a study of T cell changes during pregnancy in multiple sclerosis. TCRdb's copy holds only in-frame clones and misses some; the assay was immunoSEQ multiplex PCR. The data show 30,000 or so clones, about nine tenths seen once. The sample consisted of CD8+ T cells from peripheral blood mononuclear cells, taken in the first trimester of pregnancy. The source is a female donor with multiple sclerosis, enrolled in a pregnancy study.

J is TRBJ1-2 and V is TRBV11-2; D call uncertain. The CDR3 length is 11 residues. Germline V gene lookup returns CDR1 SGHAT and CDR2 FQNNGV. V dropped 2 bases and J dropped 7 bases, with 5 bases sitting between them. CDR3: CASSLRGGYTF. As DNA, the CDR3 is TGTGCCAGCAGCTTACGGGGTGGCTACACCTTC.

This sequence joins TRBV27 and TRBJ1-5; D is perhaps TRBD1 (5 bases). The CDR3 contains 16 residues. Trimming cost V 5 bases and J 1 base, with 15 bases left between them. Per germline, CDR1 MNHEY and CDR2 SMNVEV (reference sequence). The chain's CDR3 is CASSPSWGESNQPQHF. CDR3 DNA: TGTGCCAGCAGTCCCTCTTGGGGGGAGAGCAATCAGCCCCAGCATTTT.

The J gene is TRBJ2-2, the V gene TRBV4-2; possible D gene TRBD1, 6 bases. This CDR3 is 16 amino acids long. The ends were cut back, 3 bases at V and 1 base at J, with 12 bases in the middle. Germline V gene sequence: CDR1 LGHNA, CDR2 YNFKEQ. The CDR3 region is CASSHLPGQNTGELFF. As DNA, the CDR3 is TGTGCCAGCAGCCACCTTCCGGGACAGAACACCGGGGAGCTGTTTTTT.

The chain employs TRBV4-2 and TRBJ2-5; 13 nucleotides match TRBD2. The germline V gene encodes CDR1 LGHNA and CDR2 YNFKEQ. This CDR3 is 16 amino acids long. V lost 4 bases, J lost 1 base, and 3 bases stayed unmatched. The CDR3 DNA reads as TGTGCCAGCAGCCGACTAGCGGGAGGCCCCCAAGAGACCCAGTACTTC. It specifies CASSRLAGGPQETQYF.

The chain employs TRBV2 and TRBJ2-3; 7 bases line up with TRBD1. The CDR3 loop spans 14 amino acids. V lost 8 bases, J lost 2 bases, and 7 bases stayed unmatched. CDR1 SNHLY and CDR2 FYNNEI come from the germline V gene. The CDR3 sequence is CASGRTGNTDTQYF. The CDR3 nucleotides are TGTGCCAGCGGCAGGACAGGCAACACAGATACGCAGTATTTT.

This clone was seen once. The J gene is TRBJ1-1, the V gene TRBV11-2; the D is unclear. Trimming removed 3 bases from V and 4 bases from J, with 9 bases in between. The germline V gene encodes CDR1 SGHAT and CDR2 FQNNGV. The CDR3 contains 13 residues. Written as DNA, the CDR3 is TGTGCCAGCAGCTTGGATGAGGGCACTGAAGCTTTCTTT. It yields the protein CASSLDEGTEAFF.

This clone was counted once. This chain links TRBV19 with TRBJ1-1; the D is unclear. Trimming removed 1 base at V and 1 base at J, with 7 bases between. The CDR3 spans 14 residues. The germline CDR1 and CDR2 sequences are LNHDA and SQIVND (reference sequence). As DNA, the CDR3 is TGTGCCAGTAGTATAGCCCCAGGGAACACTGAAGCTTTCTTT. Its protein product is CASSIAPGNTEAFF.

This chain joins TRBV5-1 and TRBJ2-1; maybe TRBD1 (6 bases). Looked up from germline, CDR1 is SGHRS and CDR2 is YFSETQ. The CDR3 loop spans 15 amino acids. Trimming removed 8 bases from V and 1 base from J, with 16 bases in between. The chain's CDR3 is CASGRTDPSYNEQFF. The CDR3 DNA sequence: TGCGCCAGTGGCCGGACAGACCCATCCTACAATGAGCAGTTCTTC. The full variable domain, in which reference TRBV5-1 and TRBJ2-1 provide the parts outside the CDR3, is KAGVTQTPRYLIKTRGQQVTLSCSPISGHRSVSWYQQTPGQGLQFLFEYFSETQRNKGNFPGRFSGRQFSNSRSEMNVSTLELGDSALYLCASGRTDPSYNEQFFGPGTRLTVL.

V gene TRBV13 combines with J gene TRBJ2-7, with 9 bases lining up with TRBD1. There are 17 residues in the CDR3. J was trimmed by 5 bases and V by 3 bases; bases with no gene match: 14. In germline, CDR1 is PRHDT, CDR2 FYEKMQ (reference sequence). CDR3 residues: CASSLGQRDRGTHEQYF. The DNA of the CDR3 is TGTGCCAGCAGCTTGGGACAGAGAGACAGGGGGACCCACGAGCAGTACTTC.

This clone was counted a single time. The chain is built from TRBV19 and TRBJ2-1; D might be TRBD2 (5 bases). The CDR3 is made up of 15 amino acids. The V end lost 0 bases, the J end lost 8 bases, and 14 bases lay between the germline ends. Germline values: CDR1 LNHDA, CDR2 SQIVND (reference sequence). The CDR3 nucleotides read TGTGCCAGTAGTATAGAAGATCGGGAAGGCGATGAGCAGTTCTTC. This translates into CASSIEDREGDEQFF.

The V call is TRBV6-1, the J call TRBJ2-3, with TRBD2 matching 13 bases. Losses at the gene ends were 4 bases for V and 3 bases for J; bases not matched to a gene: 7. The CDR3 spans 17 residues. Germline V gene sequence: CDR1 MNHNS, CDR2 SASEGT. The CDR3 DNA reads TGTGCCAGCAGTGGCGGACTAGCGGGGGTGGGTACAGATACGCAGTATTTT. Translated, it gives CASSGGLAGVGTDTQYF.

This clone was recorded a few times. The rearrangement uses TRBV28 and TRBJ1-5; possible D gene TRBD1, 5 bases. This CDR3 has 15 residues. Trimming shortened V by 7 bases and J by 2 bases, and 15 bases separated the two germline ends. Per the germline V gene, CDR1 is MDHEN and CDR2 is SYDVKM. The CDR3 loop reads CASNSGGDGNQPQHF. DNA for the CDR3: TGTGCCAGCAATAGCGGGGGTGATGGCAATCAGCCCCAGCATTTT. Supplemented by reference TRBV28 and TRBJ1-5, the full variable domain reads DVKVTQSSRYLVKRTGEKVFLECVQDMDHENMFWYRQDPGLGLRLIYFSYDVKMKEKGDIPEGYSVSREKKERFSLILESASTNQTSMYLCASNSGGDGNQPQHFGDGTRLSIL.

The gene calls are TRBV2 and TRBJ2-5; a weak D match, TRBD1 (5 bases). CDR3 length equals 14 residues. V lost 6 bases, J lost 5 bases, and 16 bases lay in between. The germline CDR1 and CDR2 sequences are SNHLY and FYNNEI. The CDR3 region is CASSQDTPWETQYF. CDR3 nucleotide sequence: TGTGCCAGCAGCCAGGACACCCCCTGGGAGACCCAGTACTTC. Full variable domain (remainder filled in from reference TRBV2 and TRBJ2-5): EPEVTQTPSHQVTQMGQEVILRCVPISNHLYFYWYRQILGQKVEFLVSFYNNEISEKSEIFDDQFSVERPDGSNFTLKIRSTKLEDSAMYFCASSQDTPWETQYFGPGTRLLVL.

The chain recombines TRBV4-1 with TRBJ2-1; D not certain. The germline V and J ends were trimmed by 5 bases and 7 bases, with 9 bases remaining between them. CDR3 length: 12 residues. Germline lookup yields CDR1 MGHRA and CDR2 YSYEKL. The CDR3, as DNA: TGCGCCAGCAGCTTAACTCAAAATGAGCAGTTCTTC. Residues: CASSLTQNEQFF.

The rearrangement joins TRBV15 to TRBJ1-2; 7 nucleotides match TRBD1. The CDR3 is 15 amino acids. V lost 1 base, J lost 0 bases, and 2 bases stayed unmatched. Germline loops: CDR1 LNHNV, CDR2 YYDKDF (reference sequence). The CDR3 region is CATSRGDSPNYGYTF. The CDR3 DNA reads as TGTGCCACCAGCAGAGGGGACAGTCCTAACTATGGCTACACCTTC.

The V gene is TRBV7-9, the J gene TRBJ2-7, with 9 bases identical to TRBD1. This CDR3 contains 15 residues. Germline values: CDR1 SEHNR, CDR2 FQNEAQ (reference sequence). Unmatched junction bases numbered 9, after V lost 5 bases and J lost 4 bases. The CDR3 sequence: CASSLSGQGNYEQYF. The CDR3 coding sequence is TGTGCCAGCAGCCTATCGGGACAGGGTAATTACGAGCAGTACTTC.

The chain uses TRBV4-2 and TRBJ2-5; 12 bases are a match to TRBD2. CDR1 is LGHNA and CDR2 is YNFKEQ in the germline V gene. V gave up 2 bases and J gave up 2 bases; unmatched junction bases: 9. The CDR3 spans 18 residues. CDR3 sequence: CASSQTSTLAGGQETQYF. The CDR3 DNA reads as TGTGCCAGCAGCCAAACCTCAACACTAGCGGGAGGTCAAGAGACCCAGTACTTC.

This clone was observed a single time. The genes are TRBV6-5 and TRBJ2-7, with D perhaps TRBD1 (6 bases). Between the trimmed V and J ends, which lost 0 bases and 3 bases, there was a span of 12 bases. CDR3 length equals 15 residues. Germline CDR1 and CDR2: MNHEY and SVGAGI. This chain's CDR3 is CASSYSYPGVYEQYF. The CDR3 bases are TGTGCCAGCAGTTACTCTTACCCAGGGGTCTACGAGCAGTACTTC.

The chain employs TRBV28 and TRBJ2-7, with D possibly TRBD1 on 5 matching bases. The germline gives CDR1 MDHEN, CDR2 SYDVKM. The V end lost 2 bases, the J end lost 6 bases, and 14 bases lay between the germline ends. This CDR3 is 14 amino acids long. CDR3 residues: CASSLGPSRGEQYF. Here the CDR3 DNA reads TGTGCCAGCAGTTTAGGGCCCTCAAGGGGCGAGCAGTACTTC.

This chain links TRBV4-1 with TRBJ2-7; tentatively, D is TRBD1 (5 bases). Germline CDR1 reads MGHRA; CDR2 reads YSYEKL. With 4 bases removed from V and 5 bases from J, the gap between germline ends came to 12 bases. CDR3 size: 13 residues. The CDR3 here is CASSRTGFDEQYF. CDR3 DNA sequence: TGCGCCAGCAGCCGAACAGGTTTCGACGAGCAGTACTTC.

The V and J genes are TRBV30 and TRBJ1-2; D possibly corresponds to TRBD1 (5 bases). There are 12 residues in the CDR3. Germline V gene sequence: CDR1 GTSNPN, CDR2 SVGIG (reference sequence). Trimming took 1 base from V and 4 from J, leaving 7 bases between them. In nucleotides, the CDR3 is TGTGCCTGGAGTGGGCAGGGCTATGGCTACACCTTC. Its protein product is CAWSGQGYGYTF.

The chain employs TRBV13 and TRBJ1-3; tentatively, D is TRBD1 (6 bases). Germline V gene sequence: CDR1 PRHDT, CDR2 FYEKMQ (reference sequence). Trimming stripped 5 bases from V and 5 bases from J, with 13 bases between. The CDR3 totals 14 residues. CDR3 nucleotide sequence: TGTGCCAGCAGCCCGACCGGGGGGCGAAACACCATATATTTT. It yields the protein CASSPTGGRNTIYF.

The rearrangement links TRBV4-3 to TRBJ2-3; D is possibly TRBD2 (5 bases). V lost 4 bases and J 1 base, leaving 9 bases between the germline ends. CDR3 length equals 14 residues. Germline assignment: CDR1 LGHNA and CDR2 YSLEER. The CDR3 nucleotides read TGCGCCAGCAGCCCCTACGGGGGCACAGATACGCAGTATTTT. This sequence encodes CASSPYGGTDTQYF.

The CDR3 region has the DNA TGCGCCAGCAGCTTGGATAGCGGGGGGGCGGAGACCCAGTACTTC. It translates to CASSLDSGGAETQYF. The chain employs TRBV5-1 and TRBJ2-5; the match to TRBD2 covers 11 bases. This CDR3 is 15 amino acids long. J lost 5 bases, V lost 0 bases, and 3 bases had no gene match. CDR1 is SGHRS, CDR2 YFSETQ, per germline.

This sequence joins TRBV4-1 and TRBJ1-3; 8 bases are a match to TRBD1. This CDR3 region has 15 residues. Germline lookup yields CDR1 MGHRA and CDR2 YSYEKL. After removal of 3 bases from V and 2 bases from J, the junction contained 3 bases not matched to a gene. CDR3 in amino acids: CASSQLQGAGNTIYF. The CDR3 bases are TGCGCCAGCAGCCAGCTACAGGGGGCTGGAAACACCATATATTTT.

The V call is TRBV2, the J call TRBJ1-5; 9 positions agree with TRBD1. From germline, CDR1 is SNHLY and CDR2 FYNNEI. The CDR3 totals 16 residues. J was trimmed by 4 bases and V by 6 bases; bases with no gene match: 10. Here the CDR3 DNA reads TGTGCCAGCAGCGGCACAGGGGGCGTAGGTAATCAGCCCCAGCATTTT. Amino acid sequence: CASSGTGGVGNQPQHF.